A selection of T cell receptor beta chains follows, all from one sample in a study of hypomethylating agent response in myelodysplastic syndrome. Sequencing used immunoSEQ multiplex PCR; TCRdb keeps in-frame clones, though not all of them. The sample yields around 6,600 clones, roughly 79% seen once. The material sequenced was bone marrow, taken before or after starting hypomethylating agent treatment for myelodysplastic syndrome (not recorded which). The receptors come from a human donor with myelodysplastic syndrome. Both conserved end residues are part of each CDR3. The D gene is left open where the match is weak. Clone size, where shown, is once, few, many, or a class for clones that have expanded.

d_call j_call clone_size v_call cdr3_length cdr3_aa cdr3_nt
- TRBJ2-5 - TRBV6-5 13 CASSYSFEGTQYF TGTGCCAGCAGTTACTCCTTCGAGGGTACCCAGTACTTC
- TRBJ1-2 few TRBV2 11 CASRSRYGYTF TGTGCCAGCAGGTCACGCTATGGCTACACCTTC
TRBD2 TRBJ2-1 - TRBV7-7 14 CASSLGGGGKEQFF TGTGCCAGCAGCTTAGGAGGCGGGGGAAAGGAGCAGTTCTTC
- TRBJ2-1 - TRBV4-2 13 CASSQDGYNEQFF TGTGCCAGCAGCCAAGATGGGTACAATGAGCAGTTCTTC
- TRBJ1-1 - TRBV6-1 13 CASIAGGVTEAFF TGTGCCAGCATAGCGGGAGGCGTCACTGAAGCTTTCTTT
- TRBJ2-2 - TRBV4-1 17 CASSQLGVGSNTGELFF TGCGCCAGCAGCCAGTTGGGGGTGGGGTCGAACACCGGGGAGCTGTTTTTT
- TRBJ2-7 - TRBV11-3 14 CASSLDSSGYEQYF TGTGCCAGCAGCTTAGATAGTAGCGGCTACGAGCAGTACTTC
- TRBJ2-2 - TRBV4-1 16 CASSQEFGRLGGELFF TGCGCCAGCAGCCAAGAGTTCGGACGATTGGGCGGGGAGCTGTTTTTT
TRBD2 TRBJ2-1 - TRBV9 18 CASSAGLAGGPTDNEQFF TGTGCCAGCAGCGCCGGACTAGCGGGAGGGCCCACCGACAATGAGCAGTTCTTC
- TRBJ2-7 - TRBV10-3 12 CAIQGTSYEQYF TGTGCCATCCAGGGTACATCCTACGAGCAGTACTTC
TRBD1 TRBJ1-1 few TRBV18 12 CASSTGETEAFF TGTGCCAGCTCGACAGGGGAAACTGAAGCTTTCTTT
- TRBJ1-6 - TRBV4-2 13 CASSQVPTEPLHF TGTGCCAGCAGCCAAGTTCCGACGGAACCCCTCCACTTT
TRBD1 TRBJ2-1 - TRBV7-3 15 CASSRPGTGKNEQFF TGTGCCAGCAGCCGTCCCGGGACAGGGAAGAATGAGCAGTTCTTC
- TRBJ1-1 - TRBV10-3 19 CAISEPTGIPGGMNTEAFF TGTGCCATCAGTGAACCGACGGGCATACCGGGAGGGATGAACACTGAAGCTTTCTTT
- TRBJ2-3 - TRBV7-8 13 CASSLGPLDTQYF TGTGCCAGCAGCTTAGGGCCCTTAGATACGCAGTATTTT
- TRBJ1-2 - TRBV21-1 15 CASSQDTGGGDGYTF TGTGCCAGCAGCCAAGATACAGGGGGCGGGGATGGCTACACCTTC
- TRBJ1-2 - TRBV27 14 CASSFNPGDYGYTF TGTGCCAGCAGTTTTAATCCGGGAGACTATGGCTACACCTTC
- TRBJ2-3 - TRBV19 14 CASRKGSGTHTQYF TGTGCCAGTAGAAAGGGGTCCGGCACCCATACGCAGTATTTT
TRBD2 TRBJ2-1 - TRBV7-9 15 CASSRTSGSINEQFF TGTGCCAGCTCACGGACTAGCGGGAGCATCAATGAGCAGTTCTTC
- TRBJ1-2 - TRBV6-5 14 CASSLGRSYYGYTF TGTGCCAGCAGTCTGGGACGGTCCTACTATGGCTACACCTTC
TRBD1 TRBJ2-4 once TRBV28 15 CASSDRAGGKNIQYF TGTGCCAGCAGCGACAGGGCTGGGGGCAAAAACATTCAGTACTTC
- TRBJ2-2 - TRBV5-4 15 CASSSHRKNTGELFF TGTGCCAGCAGCTCTCACAGGAAGAACACCGGGGAGCTGTTTTTT
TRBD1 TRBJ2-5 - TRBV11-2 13 CASSYTGGETQYF TGTGCCAGCAGCTACACAGGGGGCGAGACCCAGTACTTC
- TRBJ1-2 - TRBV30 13 CAWSRSGFYGYTF TGTGCCTGGAGTAGGTCCGGGTTCTATGGCTACACCTTC
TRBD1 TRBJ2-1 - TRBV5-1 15 CASKGSGQGLGEQFF TGCGCCAGCAAGGGATCAGGACAGGGTTTAGGCGAGCAGTTCTTC
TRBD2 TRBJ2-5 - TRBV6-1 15 CASSFEGSGIETQYF TGTGCCAGCAGTTTTGAGGGGAGCGGGATAGAGACCCAGTACTTC
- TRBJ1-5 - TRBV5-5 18 CASSLEGMGGYSNQPQHF TGTGCCAGCAGCTTGGAGGGGATGGGAGGATATAGCAATCAGCCCCAGCATTTT
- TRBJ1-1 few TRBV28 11 CASSLGGEAFF TGTGCCAGCAGTTTGGGAGGAGAAGCTTTCTTT
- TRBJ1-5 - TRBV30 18 CAWSCTGTPNYSNQPQHF TGTGCCTGGAGTTGTACCGGGACTCCCAATTATAGCAATCAGCCCCAGCATTTT
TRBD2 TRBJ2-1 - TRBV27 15 CASSPSGRVGDEQFF TGTGCCAGCAGTCCTAGCGGGAGGGTCGGAGATGAGCAGTTCTTC
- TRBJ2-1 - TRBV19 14 CASSPKYSGNEQFF TGTGCCAGTAGTCCGAAGTACAGCGGCAATGAGCAGTTCTTC
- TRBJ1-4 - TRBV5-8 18 CASSFVASWGAPNEKLFF TGTGCCAGCAGCTTCGTCGCCTCGTGGGGGGCCCCTAATGAAAAACTGTTTTTT
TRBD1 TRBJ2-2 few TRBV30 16 CAWNYRDSEYTGELFF TGTGCCTGGAACTACCGGGACAGCGAATACACCGGGGAGCTGTTTTTT
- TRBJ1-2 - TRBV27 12 CATYGDHYGYTF TGTGCCACCTATGGGGACCACTATGGCTACACCTTC
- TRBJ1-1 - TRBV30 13 CAWSIPPDSKAFF TGTGCCTGGAGTATCCCCCCGGACAGTAAAGCTTTCTTT
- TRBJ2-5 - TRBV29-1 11 CSVEGSETQYF TGCAGCGTTGAGGGTTCGGAGACCCAGTACTTC
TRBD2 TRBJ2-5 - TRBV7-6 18 CASSPSGGSQLRQETQYF TGTGCCAGCAGCCCCAGCGGGGGGAGCCAACTCAGGCAAGAGACCCAGTACTTC
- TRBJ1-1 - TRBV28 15 CASSSRVYNKVEAFF TGTGCCAGCAGTTCACGGGTGTACAACAAAGTTGAAGCTTTCTTT
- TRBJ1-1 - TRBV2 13 CATRKTANTEAFF TGTGCCACCCGCAAGACAGCCAACACTGAAGCTTTCTTT
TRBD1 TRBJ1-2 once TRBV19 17 CASRQRTGIAPNYGYTF TGTGCCAGTAGGCAAAGGACAGGTATAGCCCCGAACTATGGCTACACCTTC
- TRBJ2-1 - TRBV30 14 CAWNFLGGYNEQFF TGTGCCTGGAACTTTCTAGGGGGGTACAATGAGCAGTTCTTC
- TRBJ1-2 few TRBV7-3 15 CASSSASTGPYGYTF TGTGCCAGCAGCTCCGCTTCGACAGGTCCCTATGGCTACACCTTC
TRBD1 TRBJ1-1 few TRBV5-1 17 CASSLGSGAGGGTEAFF TGCGCCAGCAGCTTGGGGTCGGGGGCAGGGGGTGGCACTGAAGCTTTCTTT
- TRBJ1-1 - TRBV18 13 CASSGGPNTEAFF TGTGCCAGCTCAGGGGGTCCGAACACTGAAGCTTTCTTT
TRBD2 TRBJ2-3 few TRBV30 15 CAWSAGLAEPDTQYF TGTGCCTGGAGTGCCGGACTAGCGGAACCAGATACGCAGTATTTT